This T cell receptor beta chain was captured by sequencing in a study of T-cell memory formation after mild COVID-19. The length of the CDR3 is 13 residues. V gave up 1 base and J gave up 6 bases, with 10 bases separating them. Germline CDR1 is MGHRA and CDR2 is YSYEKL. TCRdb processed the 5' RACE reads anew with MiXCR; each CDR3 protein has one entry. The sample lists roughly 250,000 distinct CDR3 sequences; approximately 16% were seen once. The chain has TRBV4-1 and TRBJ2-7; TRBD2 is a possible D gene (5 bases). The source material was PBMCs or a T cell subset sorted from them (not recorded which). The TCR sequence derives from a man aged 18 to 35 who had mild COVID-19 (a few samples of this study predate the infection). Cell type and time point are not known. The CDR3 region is CASSQAGSVEQYF. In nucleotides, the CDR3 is TGCGCCAGCAGCCAAGCGGGGTCCGTCGAGCAGTACTTC.